The 22 T cell receptor beta chains reported below all come from one sample, sequenced in a study of blood T cell repertoires in COVID-19. TCRdb keeps only in-frame clones here, not all; method: immunoSEQ multiplex PCR. The sample lists around 39,000 clones, approximately 84% seen once, with approximately 30% in the top ten. Sequencing was done on a sample of peripheral blood. The source of these receptors is a man at least 80 years old with active or convalescent COVID-19.

In DNA, the CDR3 is TGTGCCAGTACCTCAAGCTCGGGATACCGCGGGGCAGAGACCCAGTACTTC. Its translation is CASTSSSGYRGAETQYF. The gene calls are TRBV19 and TRBJ2-5, with a possible D match to TRBD2 (6 bases). The CDR3 sequence is 17 residues long. The V gene lost 7 bases and the J gene lost 4 bases, with 25 bases spanning the gap. Germline CDR1 is LNHDA and CDR2 is SQIVND (reference sequence). The variable domain in full, completed from reference TRBV19 and TRBJ2-5, reads DGGITQSPKYLFRKEGQNVTLSCEQNLNHDAMYWYRQDPGQGLRLIYYSQIVNDFQKGDIAEGYSVSREKKESFPLTVTSAQKNPTAFYLCASTSSSGYRGAETQYFGPGTRLLVL.

This sequence joins TRBV6-5 and TRBJ2-1; perhaps TRBD2 as D (6 bases). The CDR3 extends over 13 amino acids. Trimming took off 3 bases at V and 10 bases at J, with 13 bases between the two ends. Germline lookup yields CDR1 MNHEY and CDR2 SVGAGI. CDR3 coding DNA: TGTGCCAGCAGTTATACTAGCCTTCGGGAGCAGTTCTTC. Amino acid sequence: CASSYTSLREQFF.

The J gene is TRBJ2-3, the V gene TRBV6-2 or TRBV6-3; D is possibly TRBD2 (6 bases). The CDR3 runs 16 residues. Trimming cost V 4 bases and J 2 bases, with 16 bases left between them. Germline-derived CDR1 and CDR2 are MNHEY and SVGEGT. CDR3 protein: CASSSVPGRSTDTQYF. CDR3 in DNA: TGTGCCAGCAGTTCCGTTCCAGGGAGGTCCACAGATACGCAGTATTTT.

This clone was detected only a few times. V is TRBV19 and J is TRBJ1-1, with D maybe TRBD1 (5 bases). The V and J ends lost 6 bases and 6 bases respectively, with 14 bases between them. The CDR3 is made up of 13 amino acids. Germline assignment: CDR1 LNHDA and CDR2 SQIVND (reference sequence). The CDR3 protein is CASSPRVGSEAFF. For the CDR3, the DNA is TGTGCCAGTAGCCCCAGGGTCGGGTCTGAAGCTTTCTTT.

The rearrangement joins TRBV19 to TRBJ2-2; D unclear. Deletions cut 4 bases from V and 6 bases from J, with 9 bases between. The CDR3 is 13 residues long. Germline V gene data show CDR1 as LNHDA and CDR2 as SQIVND (reference sequence). This chain's CDR3 is CASSNFNPGELFF. The CDR3 DNA follows: TGTGCCAGTAGTAACTTCAACCCCGGGGAGCTGTTTTTT.

This chain uses TRBV12-3 or TRBV12-4 with TRBJ1-2; 7 bases line up with TRBD1. The CDR3 length is 13 residues. Trimming at V came to 6 bases and at J to 7 bases, leaving 8 bases not matched to a gene. Written as DNA, the CDR3 is TGTGCCAGCAGCCTGGGACAGACTACTGGCTACACCTTC. It specifies CASSLGQTTGYTF.

This clone was seen only a few times. This chain joins TRBV27 and TRBJ1-3; 8 nucleotides align to TRBD1. There are 16 residues in the CDR3. CDR1 and CDR2 from the germline V gene are MNHEY and SMNVEV (reference sequence). V shed 4 bases, J shed 4 bases, and the junction held 9 bases outside the gene matches. The CDR3 is CASSSGYRGSGNTIYF. CDR3 sequence (DNA): TGTGCCAGCAGTTCGGGCTACAGGGGGTCCGGAAACACCATATATTTT.

The chain recombines TRBV18 with TRBJ1-2; 7 positions agree with TRBD1. Germline CDR1 reads KGHSH; CDR2 reads LQKENI. With V trimmed by 6 bases and J by 4 bases, 8 bases remained unmatched. The CDR3 covers 14 residues. The CDR3 here is CASSPGTDAYGYTF. CDR3 nucleotide sequence: TGTGCCAGCTCTCCCGGGACAGATGCCTATGGCTACACCTTC.

The gene calls are TRBV19 and TRBJ1-2, with 7 bases fitting TRBD1. V lost 5 bases, J lost 0 bases, and 6 bases stayed unmatched. This CDR3 has 15 residues. The germline CDR1 and CDR2 sequences are LNHDA and SQIVND (reference sequence). The CDR3 region is CASSYDRVTNYGYTF. CDR3 DNA sequence: TGTGCCAGTAGTTACGACAGGGTTACTAACTATGGCTACACCTTC.

The chain employs TRBV7-2 and TRBJ2-1; TRBD2 matches 7 bases. Trimming removed 0 bases from V and 0 bases from J; junction bases left unmatched: 5. This CDR3 contains 17 residues. From germline, CDR1 is SGHTA and CDR2 FQGNSA. The CDR3 coding sequence is TGTGCCAGCAGCTTAGCGGCTAGCGGAACCTCCTACAATGAGCAGTTCTTC. Its protein is CASSLAASGTSYNEQFF.

The chain recombines TRBV6-5 with TRBJ2-5; 7 nucleotides line up with TRBD1. CDR3 size: 14 residues. Trimming removed 7 bases from V and 2 bases from J; junction bases left unmatched: 7. From germline, CDR1 is MNHEY and CDR2 SVGAGI. The CDR3: CASTADRRQETQYF. The CDR3 DNA reads TGTGCCAGCACCGCGGACAGGCGTCAAGAGACCCAGTACTTC.

This clone was found a few times. V is TRBV4-3 and J is TRBJ2-2; 9 bases match TRBD1. Per germline, CDR1 LGHNA and CDR2 YSLEER. The V segment lost 3 bases and the J segment 3 bases; nucleotides outside the gene matches: 5. This CDR3 has 16 amino acids. For the CDR3, the DNA is TGCGCCAGCAGCCAGACGGACAGGGGCCACACCGGGGAGCTGTTTTTT. It codes for CASSQTDRGHTGELFF.

The J gene is TRBJ1-1, the V gene TRBV6-5, with TRBD1 as a possible D gene (6 bases). Germline V CDR1 and CDR2: MNHEY, SVGAGI. CDR3 length: 12 amino acids. The V end lost 9 bases, the J end lost 8 bases, and 16 bases lay between the germline ends. CDR3 residues: CASKTGDVEAFF. The DNA of the CDR3 is TGTGCCAGTAAGACAGGAGATGTGGAAGCTTTCTTT.

The rearrangement links TRBV7-8 to TRBJ2-3, with 9 nucleotides matching TRBD1. Per germline, CDR1 SGHVS and CDR2 FQNEAQ. The V segment lost 5 bases and the J segment 4 bases; nucleotides outside the gene matches: 4. The CDR3 is 14 amino acids. The CDR3 DNA is TGTGCCAGCAGCCCCCGGGACAGGGCAGATACGCAGTATTTT. Translated, it gives CASSPRDRADTQYF.

The rearrangement joins TRBV6-4 to TRBJ2-2; 11 bases fit TRBD1. CDR3 length: 15 residues. The V gene's germline CDR1 is MRHNA and CDR2 SNTAGT. V shed 5 bases, J shed 3 bases, and the junction held 2 bases outside the gene matches. The CDR3 DNA reads as TGTGCCAGCAGTCCGGGACAGGGGGACACCGGGGAGCTGTTTTTT. Amino acids: CASSPGQGDTGELFF.

This sequence joins TRBV19 and TRBJ1-2; tentatively, D is TRBD1 (6 bases). Trimming cost V 7 bases and J 2 bases, with 14 bases left between them. Germline lookup yields CDR1 LNHDA and CDR2 SQIVND (reference sequence). The CDR3 is 14 amino acids. CDR3 region: CASTNQGQNYGYTF. The CDR3 DNA sequence: TGTGCCAGTACGAACCAGGGGCAGAACTATGGCTACACCTTC.

This sequence joins TRBV6-2 or TRBV6-3 and TRBJ2-7; D unresolved. Germline CDR1 and CDR2: MNHEY and SVGEGT. Trimming shortened V by 6 bases and J by 1 base, and 16 bases separated the two germline ends. The CDR3 is 15 amino acids. CDR3 nucleotide sequence: TGTGCCAGCAGCTCCCCACCAACAGAGTCCTACGAGCAGTACTTC. Its translation: CASSSPPTESYEQYF.

V usage is TRBV5-5 and J usage is TRBJ2-1; D ambiguous. The germline CDR1 and CDR2 sequences are SGHKS and YYEKEE (reference sequence). The CDR3 loop spans 13 amino acids. Trimming stripped 0 bases from V and 8 bases from J, with 9 bases between. The CDR3 DNA is TGTGCCAGCAGCTTGGAAGCGCGCTATGAGCAGTTCTTC. Translating gives CASSLEARYEQFF.

The gene calls are TRBV15 and TRBJ1-2; D call uncertain. This CDR3 has 14 amino acids. The V gene lost 0 bases and the J gene lost 4 bases, with 9 bases spanning the gap. Germline V gives CDR1 LNHNV, CDR2 YYDKDF (reference sequence). In DNA form, the CDR3 reads TGTGCCACCAGCAGAGATAGCGGGTTCTATGGCTACACCTTC. Translation: CATSRDSGFYGYTF.

The V call is TRBV25-1, the J call TRBJ2-3, with 9 bases identical to TRBD1. The germline V gene has CDR1 MGHDK and CDR2 SYGVNS. The V and J ends lost 5 bases and 1 base, in that order; junction bases with no gene match: 7. The CDR3 has 16 residues. For the CDR3, the DNA is TGTGCCAGCAGTCGCGGGACAGGGAAATGCACAGATACGCAGTATTTT. Translation gives CASSRGTGKCTDTQYF.

The gene calls are TRBV11-3 and TRBJ2-1; TRBD2 aligns across 8 bases. J was trimmed by 4 bases and V by 1 base; bases with no gene match: 6. CDR3 length: 16 amino acids. CDR1 is SGHNT and CDR2 is YENEEA in the germline V gene. Written as DNA, the CDR3 is TGTGCCAGCAGCTTAGGTTTGACTAGCGCTTACAATGAGCAGTTCTTC. It codes for CASSLGLTSAYNEQFF.

The V and J genes are TRBV20-1 and TRBJ2-1, with D unresolved. The germline V gene has CDR1 DFQATT and CDR2 SNEGSKA (reference sequence). The V gene lost 3 bases and the J gene lost 1 base, with 4 bases spanning the gap. The CDR3 spans 12 residues. CDR3 in amino acids: CSASLSYNEQFF. The DNA of the CDR3 is TGCAGTGCTAGTCTATCCTACAATGAGCAGTTCTTC.